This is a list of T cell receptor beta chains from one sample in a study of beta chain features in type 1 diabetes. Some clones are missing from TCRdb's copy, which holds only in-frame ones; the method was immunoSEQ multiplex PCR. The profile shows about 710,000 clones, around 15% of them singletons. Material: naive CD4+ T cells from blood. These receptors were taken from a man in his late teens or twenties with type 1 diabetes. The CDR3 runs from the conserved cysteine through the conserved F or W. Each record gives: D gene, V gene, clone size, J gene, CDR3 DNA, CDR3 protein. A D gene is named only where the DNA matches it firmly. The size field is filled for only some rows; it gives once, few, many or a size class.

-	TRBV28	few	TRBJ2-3	TGTGCCAGCAGTTTAAGGCAGGGGAGCACAGATACGCAGTATTTT	CASSLRQGSTDTQYF
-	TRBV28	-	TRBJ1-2	TGTGCCAGCAACCCTTACCCTGACACCAACTATGGCTACACCTTC	CASNPYPDTNYGYTF
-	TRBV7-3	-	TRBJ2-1	TGTGCCAGCAGCTTATTTGGCGACAGCTACAATGAGCAGTTCTTC	CASSLFGDSYNEQFF
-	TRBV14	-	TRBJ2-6	TGTGCCAGCAGCCAATTGAGAAGCCCTGGGGCCAACGTCCTGACTTTC	CASSQLRSPGANVLTF
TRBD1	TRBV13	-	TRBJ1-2	TGTGCCAGCAGCCCCTGGGACAGGGCCTATGGCTACACCTTC	CASSPWDRAYGYTF
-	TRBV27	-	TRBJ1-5	TGTGCCAGCAGTTCCCTAACAGGGAGGCAACAGCCCCAGCATTTT	CASSSLTGRQQPQHF
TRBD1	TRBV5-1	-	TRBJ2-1	TGCGCCAGCAGCTTGGAAGACAGGGCTCGGCAGTTCTTC	CASSLEDRARQFF
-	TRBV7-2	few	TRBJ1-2	TGTGCCAGCAGCTTAGCCGGCTCCGACAGATATGGCTACACCTTC	CASSLAGSDRYGYTF
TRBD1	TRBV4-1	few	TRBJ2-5	TGCGCCAGCAGCCAGGGGACAGGGGGGCTTGTAGAGACCCAGTACTTC	CASSQGTGGLVETQYF
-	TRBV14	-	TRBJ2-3	TGTGCCAGCAGCCAAACAGGGCCAGATACGCAGTATTTT	CASSQTGPDTQYF
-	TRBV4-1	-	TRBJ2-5	TGCGCCAGCAGCCCAGCTGTCATACGGGGCAAGGAGACCCAGTACTTC	CASSPAVIRGKETQYF
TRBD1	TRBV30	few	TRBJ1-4	TGTGCCTGGAGTCTTAGGGGGCCTGAAAAACTGTTTTTT	CAWSLRGPEKLFF
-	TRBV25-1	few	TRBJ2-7	TGTGCCAGCAGTGGGGCCGGGGGGCGCTCCTACGAGCAGTACTTC	CASSGAGGRSYEQYF
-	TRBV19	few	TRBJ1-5	TGTGCCAGTAGTATAAGGGGACCCAATCAGCCCCAGCATTTT	CASSIRGPNQPQHF
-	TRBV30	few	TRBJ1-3	TGTGCCTGGAGTGTGGGCAACGGAAACACCATATATTTT	CAWSVGNGNTIYF
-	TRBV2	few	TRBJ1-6	TGTGCCAGTAGGACCGAGGGGTCACCCCTCCACTTT	CASRTEGSPLHF
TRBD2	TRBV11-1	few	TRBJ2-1	TGTGCCAGCAGCCTCAGCGGGGGGGACTACAATGAGCAGTTCTTC	CASSLSGGDYNEQFF
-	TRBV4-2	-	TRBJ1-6	TGTGCCAGCAGCCAAGATGTGGACAGCGATAATTCACCCCTCCACTTT	CASSQDVDSDNSPLHF
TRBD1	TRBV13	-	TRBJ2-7	TGTGCCAGCAGACTCACAGGGGTGTACGAGCAGTACTTC	CASRLTGVYEQYF
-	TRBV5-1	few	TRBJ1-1	TGCGCCAGCAGCACTAGACAGGCCCAGAACACTGAAGCTTTCTTT	CASSTRQAQNTEAFF
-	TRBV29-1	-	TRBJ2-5	TGCAGCGCGAGCGAGCGGACGGGAGAGACCCAGTACTTC	CSASERTGETQYF
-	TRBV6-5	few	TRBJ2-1	TGTGCCAGCTCCTCTGGGCAGGGGTACAATGAGCAGTTCTTC	CASSSGQGYNEQFF
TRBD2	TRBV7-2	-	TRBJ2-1	TGTGCCAGCAGCTTAGCGACCAGCGGGAATTCCTACAATGAGCAGTTCTTC	CASSLATSGNSYNEQFF
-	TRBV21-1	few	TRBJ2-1	TGTGCCAGCAGCAAATCCCTTAGCGGGAGGGCTCATGAGCAGTTCTTC	CASSKSLSGRAHEQFF
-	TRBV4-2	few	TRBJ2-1	TGTGCCAGCAGTCATCAGGGCGGACATAATACGGGTGAGCAGTTCTTC	CASSHQGGHNTGEQFF
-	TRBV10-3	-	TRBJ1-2	TGTGCCATCAGTGAAGAGGGTTATGGCTACACCTTC	CAISEEGYGYTF
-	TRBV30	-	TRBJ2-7	TGTGCCTGGAGTATACAATACGAGCAGTACTTC	CAWSIQYEQYF
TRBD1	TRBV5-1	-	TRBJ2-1	TGCGCCAGCAGCTGGACCCGTGGACAGGGGGGAAATGAGCAGTTCTTC	CASSWTRGQGGNEQFF
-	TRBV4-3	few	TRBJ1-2	TGCGCCAGCAGCCCCCGGACCGGTGGAGGCTACACCTTC	CASSPRTGGGYTF
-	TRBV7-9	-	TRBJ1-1	TGTGCCAGCAGCGCCGGTATTCCGAACACTGAAGCTTTCTTT	CASSAGIPNTEAFF
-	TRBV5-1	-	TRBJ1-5	TGCGCCAGCAGCTTGGAAGGGCATCAGCCCCAGCATTTT	CASSLEGHQPQHF
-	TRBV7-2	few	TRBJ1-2	TGTGCCAGCAGCTTAGCGGGAATCTTATCATATGGCTACACCTTC	CASSLAGILSYGYTF
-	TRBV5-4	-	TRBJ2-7	TGTGCCAGCAGCTTGACAGGGAACTCCTACGAGCAGTACTTC	CASSLTGNSYEQYF
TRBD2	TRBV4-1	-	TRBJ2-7	TGCGCCAGCAGCCAAGAACTAGCGGTACCCTACGAGCAGTACTTC	CASSQELAVPYEQYF
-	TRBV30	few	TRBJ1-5	TGTGCCTGGAGTGAAGGGCCAGGTCAGCCCCAGCATTTT	CAWSEGPGQPQHF
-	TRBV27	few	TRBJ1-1	TGTGCCAGCACTTCCCCGGGAGATGAAGCTTTCTTT	CASTSPGDEAFF
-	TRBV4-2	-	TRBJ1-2	TGTGCCAGCAGCCAAGCTAGGACGGCTTATGGCTACACCTTC	CASSQARTAYGYTF
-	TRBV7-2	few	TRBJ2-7	TGTGCCAGCAGCGAGACTCAGGGGTTTCCCTACGAGCAGTACTTC	CASSETQGFPYEQYF
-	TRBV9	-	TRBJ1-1	TGTGCCAGCAGCGGTCCCCGGATAGAGTCAGAAGCTTTCTTT	CASSGPRIESEAFF
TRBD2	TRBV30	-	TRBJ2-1	TGTGCCTTTTCGAGACTAGCCGAATACAATGAGCAGTTCTTC	CAFSRLAEYNEQFF
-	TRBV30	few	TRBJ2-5	TGTGCCTGGAATACAGGGACCGAGACCCAGTACTTC	CAWNTGTETQYF
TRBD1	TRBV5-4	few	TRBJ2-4	TGTGCCAGCGGGACAGGATCGGGCATTCAGTACTTC	CASGTGSGIQYF
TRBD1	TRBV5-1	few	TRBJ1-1	TGCGCCAGCAGCTTGAGTGCAGGGGGCGCGCGCACTGAAGCTTTCTTT	CASSLSAGGARTEAFF
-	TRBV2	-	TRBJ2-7	TGTGCCACCAGTGGCGGAACCTACGAGCAGTACTTC	CATSGGTYEQYF
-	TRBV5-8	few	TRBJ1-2	TGTGCCAGCAGCTTCCAGGGGTATGGCTACACCTTC	CASSFQGYGYTF
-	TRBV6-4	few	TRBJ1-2	TGTGCCAGCAGTGAGGGAGGATCGGGCACCCCAACTGGCTACACCTTC	CASSEGGSGTPTGYTF
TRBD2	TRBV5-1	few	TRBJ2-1	TGCGCCAGCAGCTTGTTCCCGGGACTAGCGGGAGCGGCTCCCTACAATGAGCAGTTCTTC	CASSLFPGLAGAAPYNEQFF
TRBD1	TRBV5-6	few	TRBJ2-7	TGTGCCAGCAGCACAATCAGGGGGCCCTACGAGCAGTACTTC	CASSTIRGPYEQYF
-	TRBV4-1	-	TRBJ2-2	TGCGCCAGCAGCCTCCGGACGAGATTGAACACCGGGGAGCTGTTTTTT	CASSLRTRLNTGELFF
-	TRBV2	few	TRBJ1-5	TGTGCCAGCGGGGCAGGGGCTAGCAATCAGCCCCAGCATTTT	CASGAGASNQPQHF